Given below is one T cell receptor (beta chain) in context. The record originates from a study of OX40 agonist ivuxolimab in advanced cancers. For the study at large: Ivuxolimab, an antibody acting as an agonist of OX40 (CD134), was used to treat patients.

Assay: immunoSEQ multiplex PCR; the TCRdb copy retains only in-frame clones and omits some. The repertoire holds around 67,000 clones, with about 85% as singletons. The V and J ends lost 5 bases and 1 base respectively, with 15 bases between them. The CDR3 covers 15 residues. Germline lookup yields CDR1 LNHDA and CDR2 SQIVND (reference sequence). The V call is TRBV19, the J call TRBJ2-7; tentatively, D is TRBD1 (7 bases). This TCR was recovered from an adult with an advanced solid tumor such as melanoma, head and neck, liver or kidney cancer. The starting material was CD4+ or CD8+ T cells sorted from blood, obtained in a trial of the OX40 agonist ivuxolimab. The CDR3, as DNA: TGTGCCAGTAGTCGAGGCGGGACAGCTTCCTACGAGCAGTACTTC. Residues: CASSRGGTASYEQYF.